This T cell receptor beta chain originates from a study of early T cells in non-severe SARS-CoV-2 infection (dated by TCRdb to the early 2020s). Regarding the research as a whole: Because TCR sequencing was done on bulk RNA from unsorted whole blood, the alpha and beta chains could not be paired. What the research found in general, with its limitations: Matching against VDJdb was skewed toward anti-spike CD8 responses, likely underestimated virus-specific expansions, and missed private and CD4 specificities.

V trim: 4 bases; J trim: 2 bases; unmatched bases: 5. Sequences SGDLS (CDR1) and YYNGEE (CDR2) are obtained from the germline V gene. From its cysteine to its phenylalanine, the CDR3 spans 15 amino acids. This entry keeps only the CDR3 DNA: 45 bases, framed from base 1. About this clonotype itself: What antigen it recognizes has not been identified. Base qualities were left out, and no much larger clone turns up one base away.

Library preparation used 5' RACE. The instrument given in TCRdb is NextSeq 500. In the TCR library protocol, unique molecular identifiers were attached to individual cDNA molecules to correct for PCR bias and sequencing error. TCR alpha and beta chains were both sequenced, and the abundances of alpha and beta sequences in each sample were closely correlated with each other. In the source study's methods: V gene, J gene and CDR3 annotation of TCR sequences was performed with Decombinator V4. TCRs were defined as expanded if a significant change between any two time points was detected under a Poisson model with p below 0.0001. TCR abundances were normalised to the total number of TCRs sequenced in each sample and reported as counts per million. TRAV1-2 paired with TRAJ12, TRAJ20 or TRAJ33 defined MAIT TCRs, while TRAV10 paired with TRAJ18 defined iNKT TCRs. A search of VDJdb, accessed on 1 November 2021, was run for TCRs annotated to CMV, EBV and SARS-CoV-2, with TCRs annotated for multiple antigens excluded. The public reads were run again by TCRdb, first through fastp at Q25 and then through MiXCR, and only productive beta chains were kept. Rows with one shared CDR3 protein collapse into an entry with the most common genes and DNA. The V and J calls and clone size come from TCRdb's table, not from the authors' own analysis. This sample holds tens of thousands of distinct CDR3 sequences; 12% were observed only once. Around 6.7% of the sample is taken by the ten largest.

A case-control design nested within a healthcare worker cohort in London, UK, was used, with weekly nasopharyngeal swab PCR tests and blood sampling performed. Healthcare workers were enrolled in the week of the UK lockdown, from 23 to 31 March 2020, and were followed every week for up to roughly 15 weeks. The rearrangement combines TRBV9 with TRBJ1-5, with 8 central nucleotides matching TRBD1. Source material: whole blood. The clonotype comes from an adult who was a healthcare worker with PCR-confirmed SARS-CoV-2 infection or an uninfected control (not recorded which). CDR3 sequence: CASSPTGGGNQPQHF. The DNA sequence is TGTGCCAGCAGCCCTACAGGGGGTGGCAATCAGCCCCAGCATTTT. The entire variable domain, with the stretches around the CDR3 drawn from the reference TRBV9 and TRBJ1-5 proteins, is DSGVTQTPKHLITATGQRVTLRCSPRSGDLSVYWYQQSLDQGLQFLIQYYNGEERAKGNILERFSAQQFPDLHSELNLSSLELGDSALYFCASSPTGGGNQPQHFGDGTRLSIL.